This entry is about one TCR beta chain. Cyclophosphamide on days +3 and +4 followed busulfan-fludarabine conditioning and a marrow graft. Germline assignment: CDR1 SGHRS and CDR2 YFSETQ. V was clipped by 4 bases and J by 4 bases, with 15 bases between them. The length of the CDR3 is 14 residues. The repertoire was sequenced with immunoSEQ multiplex PCR; TCRdb's copy has only in-frame clones and lacks some. Seen here are 35,000 to 40,000 clones, 78% observed once, and the top ten hold 6.5% to 9.5%. The record originates from a study of T cells after posttransplantation cyclophosphamide. The material was CD4+ T cells sorted from blood, obtained approximately 2,000 days after a stem cell transplant with posttransplant cyclophosphamide. This chain uses TRBV5-1 with TRBJ2-7; the D gene is possibly TRBD1 (6 bases). This sequence originates from a female patient aged 40-50 years who received an allogeneic stem cell transplant from a related donor, was CMV-positive, and had no GVHD. Some T cells could come from the graft donor. The CDR3 DNA reads TGCGCCAGCAGCCCCCCCGGGACACCTTACGAGCAGTACTTC. The encoded protein is CASSPPGTPYEQYF.